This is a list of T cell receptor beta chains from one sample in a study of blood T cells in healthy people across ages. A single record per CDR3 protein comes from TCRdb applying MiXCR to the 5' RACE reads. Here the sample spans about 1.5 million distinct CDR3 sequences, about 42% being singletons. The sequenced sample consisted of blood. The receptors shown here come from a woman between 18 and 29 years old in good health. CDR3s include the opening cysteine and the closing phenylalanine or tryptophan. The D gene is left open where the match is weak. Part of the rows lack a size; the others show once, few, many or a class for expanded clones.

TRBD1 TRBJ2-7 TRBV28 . TGCGCCAGCAGTTTGTCAGGACAGGGGGCGAGAGAGCAGTACTTC CASSLSGQGAREQYF
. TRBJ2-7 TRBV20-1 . TGCAGTGCTAGAGGAGGACTTAACTACTACGAGCAGTACTTC CSARGGLNYYEQYF
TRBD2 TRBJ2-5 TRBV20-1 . TGCAGTGCTAGGGTGACCGCGGGGGAGGCCCAGTACTTC CSARVTAGEAQYF
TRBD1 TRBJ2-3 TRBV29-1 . TGCAGCGTTCGGACAGGAAGTCTCACAGATACGCAGTATTTT CSVRTGSLTDTQYF
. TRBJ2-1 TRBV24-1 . TGTGCCACCAGTGTCGGGGGACCTACCCGCAATGAGCAGTTCTTC CATSVGGPTRNEQFF
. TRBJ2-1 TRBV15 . TGTGCCACCAGCAGAGAGTTAAACACGGGCGAGCAGTTCTTC CATSRELNTGEQFF
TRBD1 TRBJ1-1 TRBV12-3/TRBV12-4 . TGTGCCAGCAGTCTCTCCAGGGGGGTATGGACTGAAACTTTCTTT CASSLSRGVWTETFF
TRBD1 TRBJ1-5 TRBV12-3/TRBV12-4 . TGTGCCAGTTCGACAGGGGGCTACTATAAGCCCCAGCATTTT CASSTGGYYKPQHF
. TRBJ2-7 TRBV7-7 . TGTGCTAGCAGCTCCCGGGCGGGGACCTCCTACAATGAGCAGTACTTC CASSSRAGTSYNEQYF
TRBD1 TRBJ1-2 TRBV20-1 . TGCAGTGCTAGAGATGCCGGGACAGGGGAAGGCGGCTACACCTTC CSARDAGTGEGGYTF
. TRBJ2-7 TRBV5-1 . TGCGCCAGCAGTTCCGACGACTCCTACGAGCAGTACTTC CASSSDDSYEQYF
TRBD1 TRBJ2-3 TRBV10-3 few TGTGCCATCAGTGCTCGGGACAGGGTTGGTAGCACAGATACGCAGTATTTT CAISARDRVGSTDTQYF
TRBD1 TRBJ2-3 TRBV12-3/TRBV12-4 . TGTGCCAGCAGTTGGGACAGGGGATATACGCAGTATTTT CASSWDRGYTQYF
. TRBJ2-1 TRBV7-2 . TGTGCCAGCAGCTTAGGACGGGCTCAAGGGGTTTACGAGCAGTTCTTC CASSLGRAQGVYEQFF